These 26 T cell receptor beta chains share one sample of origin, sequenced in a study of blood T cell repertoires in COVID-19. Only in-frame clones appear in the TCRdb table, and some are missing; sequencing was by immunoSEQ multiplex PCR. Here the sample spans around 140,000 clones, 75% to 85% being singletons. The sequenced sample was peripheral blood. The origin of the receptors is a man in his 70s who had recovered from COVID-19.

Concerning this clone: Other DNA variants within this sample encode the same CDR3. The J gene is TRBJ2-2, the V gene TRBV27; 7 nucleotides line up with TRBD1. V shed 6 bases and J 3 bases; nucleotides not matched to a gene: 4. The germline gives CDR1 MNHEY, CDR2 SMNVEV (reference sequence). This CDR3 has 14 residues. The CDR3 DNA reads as TGTGCCAGCAGCTTCGGACAGGACACCGGGGAGCTGTTTTTT. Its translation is CASSFGQDTGELFF.

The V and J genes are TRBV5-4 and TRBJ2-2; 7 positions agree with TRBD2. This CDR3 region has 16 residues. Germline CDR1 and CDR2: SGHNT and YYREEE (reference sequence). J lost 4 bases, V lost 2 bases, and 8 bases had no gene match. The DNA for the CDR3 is TGTGCCAGCAGCTTCCAGCGGGGCCAGGGCACCGGGGAGCTGTTTTTT. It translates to CASSFQRGQGTGELFF.

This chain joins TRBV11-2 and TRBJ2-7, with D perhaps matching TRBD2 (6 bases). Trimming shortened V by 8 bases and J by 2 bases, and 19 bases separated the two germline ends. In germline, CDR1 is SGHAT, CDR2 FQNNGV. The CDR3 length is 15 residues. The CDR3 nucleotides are TGTGCCAGCCGCTGGGACTGGGGGACGACCTACGAGCAGTACTTC. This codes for CASRWDWGTTYEQYF.

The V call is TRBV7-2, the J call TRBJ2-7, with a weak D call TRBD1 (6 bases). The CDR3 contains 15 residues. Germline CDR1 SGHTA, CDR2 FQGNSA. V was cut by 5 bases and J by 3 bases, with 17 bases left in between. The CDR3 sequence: CASSPFRGHHYEQYF. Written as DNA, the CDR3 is TGTGCCAGCAGCCCTTTCAGGGGTCACCACTACGAGCAGTACTTC.

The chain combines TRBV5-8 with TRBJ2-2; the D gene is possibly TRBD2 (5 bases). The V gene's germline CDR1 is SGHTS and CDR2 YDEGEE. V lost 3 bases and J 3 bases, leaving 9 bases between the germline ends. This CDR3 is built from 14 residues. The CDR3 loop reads CASSSRADTGELFF. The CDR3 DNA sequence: TGTGCCAGCAGCTCGAGGGCTGACACCGGGGAGCTGTTTTTT. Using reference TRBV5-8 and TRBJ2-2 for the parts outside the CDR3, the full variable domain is EAGVTQSPTHLIKTRGQQATLRCSPISGHTSVYWYQQALGLGLQFLLWYDEGEERNRGNFPPRFSGRQFPNYSSELNVNALELEDSALYLCASSSRADTGELFFGEGSRLTVL.

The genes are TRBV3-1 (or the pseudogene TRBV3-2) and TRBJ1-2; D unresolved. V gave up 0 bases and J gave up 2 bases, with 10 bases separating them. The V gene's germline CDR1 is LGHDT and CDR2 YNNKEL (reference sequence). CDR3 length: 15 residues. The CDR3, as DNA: TGTGCCAGCAGCCAAGAGGGCTTACGCAACTATGGCTACACCTTC. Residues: CASSQEGLRNYGYTF.

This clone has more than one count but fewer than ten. The CDR3 region is CASGDGRLGDEQYF. CDR3 bases: TGTGCCAGCGGAGATGGGAGACTGGGAGACGAGCAGTACTTC. This chain uses TRBV7-9 with TRBJ2-7, with D tentatively TRBD2 (5 bases). Trimming left V 8 bases short and J 5 bases short, with 19 bases between. Germline loops: CDR1 SEHNR, CDR2 FQNEAQ (reference sequence). This CDR3 comprises 14 residues.

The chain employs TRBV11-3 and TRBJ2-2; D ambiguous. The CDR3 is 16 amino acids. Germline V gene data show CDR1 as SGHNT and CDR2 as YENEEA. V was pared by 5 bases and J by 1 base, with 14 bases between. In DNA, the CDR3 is TGTGCCAGCAGCAAATTTGGCGGTCTGAACACCGGGGAGCTGTTTTTT. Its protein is CASSKFGGLNTGELFF.

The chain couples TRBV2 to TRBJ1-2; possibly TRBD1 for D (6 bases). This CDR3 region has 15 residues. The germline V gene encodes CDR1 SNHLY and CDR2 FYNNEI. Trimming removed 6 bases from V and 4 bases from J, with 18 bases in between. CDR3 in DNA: TGTGCCAGCAGCCCGACAGGCGCCGGAACCTATGGCTACACCTTC. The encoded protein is CASSPTGAGTYGYTF.

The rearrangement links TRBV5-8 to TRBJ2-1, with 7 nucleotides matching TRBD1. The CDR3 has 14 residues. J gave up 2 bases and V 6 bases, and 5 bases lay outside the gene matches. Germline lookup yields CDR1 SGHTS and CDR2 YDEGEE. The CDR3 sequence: CASIEQGPYNEQFF. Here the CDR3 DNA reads TGTGCCAGCATCGAACAGGGGCCCTACAATGAGCAGTTCTTC.

For the CDR3, the DNA is TGTGCCATCAGTGAGTCCCCACAGGGGCTAGGTAACTATGGCTACACCTTC. Encoded protein: CAISESPQGLGNYGYTF. This rearrangement joins TRBV10-3 to TRBJ1-2; 7 bases match TRBD1. Per the germline V gene, CDR1 is ENHRY and CDR2 is SYGVKD. This CDR3 region has 17 residues. Losses at the gene ends were 0 bases for V and 1 base for J; bases not matched to a gene: 8.

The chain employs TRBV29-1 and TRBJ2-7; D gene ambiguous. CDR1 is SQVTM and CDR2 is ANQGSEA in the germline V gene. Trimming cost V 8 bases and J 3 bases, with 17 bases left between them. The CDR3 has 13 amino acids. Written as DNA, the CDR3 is TGCAGCATCGAAACCACCCCTAGCTACGAGCAGTACTTC. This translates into CSIETTPSYEQYF.

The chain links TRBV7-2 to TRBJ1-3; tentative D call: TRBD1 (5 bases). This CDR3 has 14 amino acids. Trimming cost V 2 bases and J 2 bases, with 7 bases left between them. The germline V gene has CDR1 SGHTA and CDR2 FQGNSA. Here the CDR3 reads CASSLTGPGNTIYF. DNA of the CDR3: TGTGCCAGCAGCTTAACAGGCCCTGGAAACACCATATATTTT.

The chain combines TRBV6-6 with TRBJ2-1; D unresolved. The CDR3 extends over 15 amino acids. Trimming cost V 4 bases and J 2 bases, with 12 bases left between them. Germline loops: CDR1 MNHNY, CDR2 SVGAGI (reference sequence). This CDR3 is CASSSVADTYNEQFF. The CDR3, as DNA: TGTGCCAGCAGTTCAGTAGCAGATACCTACAATGAGCAGTTCTTC.

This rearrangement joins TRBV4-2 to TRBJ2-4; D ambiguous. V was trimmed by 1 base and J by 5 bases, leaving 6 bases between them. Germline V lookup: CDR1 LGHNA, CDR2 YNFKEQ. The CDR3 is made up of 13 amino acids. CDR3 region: CASSQGLENIQYF. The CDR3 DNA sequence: TGTGCCAGCAGCCAAGGGCTAGAAAACATTCAGTACTTC.

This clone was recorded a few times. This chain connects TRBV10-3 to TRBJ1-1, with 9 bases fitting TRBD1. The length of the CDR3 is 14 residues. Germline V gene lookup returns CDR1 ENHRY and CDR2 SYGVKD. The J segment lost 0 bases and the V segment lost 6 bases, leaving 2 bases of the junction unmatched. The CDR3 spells CAISGTGLNTEAFF. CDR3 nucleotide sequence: TGTGCCATCAGCGGGACAGGGTTGAACACTGAAGCTTTCTTT.

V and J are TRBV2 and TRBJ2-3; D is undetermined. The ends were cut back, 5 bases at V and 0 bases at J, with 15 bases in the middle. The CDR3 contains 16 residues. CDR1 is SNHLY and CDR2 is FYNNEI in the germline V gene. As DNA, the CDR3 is TGTGCCAGCAGTCTAGGCGACTTCCACAGCACAGATACGCAGTATTTT. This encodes CASSLGDFHSTDTQYF.

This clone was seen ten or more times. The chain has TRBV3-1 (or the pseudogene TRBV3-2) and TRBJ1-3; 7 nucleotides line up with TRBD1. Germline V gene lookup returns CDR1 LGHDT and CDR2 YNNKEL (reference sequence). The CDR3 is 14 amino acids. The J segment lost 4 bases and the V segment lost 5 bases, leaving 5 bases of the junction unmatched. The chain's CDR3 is CASSDQGEGNTIYF. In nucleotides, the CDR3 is TGTGCCAGCAGCGACCAGGGGGAAGGAAACACCATATATTTT.

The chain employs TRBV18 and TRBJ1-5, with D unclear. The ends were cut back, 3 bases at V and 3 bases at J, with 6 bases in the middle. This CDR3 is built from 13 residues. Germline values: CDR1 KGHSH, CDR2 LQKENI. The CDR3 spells CASSPDTNQPQHF. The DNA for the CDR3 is TGTGCCAGCTCACCCGACACCAATCAGCCCCAGCATTTT.

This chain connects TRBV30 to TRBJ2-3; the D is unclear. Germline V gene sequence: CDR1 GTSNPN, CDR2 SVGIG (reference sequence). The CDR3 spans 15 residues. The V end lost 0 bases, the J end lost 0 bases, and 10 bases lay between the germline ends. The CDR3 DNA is TGTGCCTGGAGTGTACCGAGTTTTAGCACAGATACGCAGTATTTT. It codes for CAWSVPSFSTDTQYF. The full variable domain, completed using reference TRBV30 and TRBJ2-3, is SQTIHQWPATLVQPVGSPLSLECTVEGTSNPNLYWYRQAAGRGLQLLFYSVGIGQISSEVPQNLSASRPQDRQFILSSKKLLLSDSGFYLCAWSVPSFSTDTQYFGPGTRLTVL.

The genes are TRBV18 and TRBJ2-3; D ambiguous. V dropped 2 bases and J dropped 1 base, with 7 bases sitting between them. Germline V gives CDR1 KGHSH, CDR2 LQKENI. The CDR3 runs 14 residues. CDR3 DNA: TGTGCCAGCTCACCATTGAGCGGCACAGATACGCAGTATTTT. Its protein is CASSPLSGTDTQYF. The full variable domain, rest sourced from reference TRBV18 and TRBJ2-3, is NAGVMQNPRHLVRRRGQEARLRCSPMKGHSHVYWYRQLPEEGLKFMVYLQKENIIDESGMPKERFSAEFPKEGPSILRIQQVVRGDSAAYFCASSPLSGTDTQYFGPGTRLTVL.

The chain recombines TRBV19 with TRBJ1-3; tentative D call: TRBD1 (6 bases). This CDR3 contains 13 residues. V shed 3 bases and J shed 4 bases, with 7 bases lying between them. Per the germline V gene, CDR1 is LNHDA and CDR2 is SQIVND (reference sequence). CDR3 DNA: TGTGCCAGTAGTATCCAGGGGGGAAACACCATATATTTT. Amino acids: CASSIQGGNTIYF. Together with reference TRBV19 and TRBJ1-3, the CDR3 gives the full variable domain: DGGITQSPKYLFRKEGQNVTLSCEQNLNHDAMYWYRQDPGQGLRLIYYSQIVNDFQKGDIAEGYSVSREKKESFPLTVTSAQKNPTAFYLCASSIQGGNTIYFGEGSWLTVV.

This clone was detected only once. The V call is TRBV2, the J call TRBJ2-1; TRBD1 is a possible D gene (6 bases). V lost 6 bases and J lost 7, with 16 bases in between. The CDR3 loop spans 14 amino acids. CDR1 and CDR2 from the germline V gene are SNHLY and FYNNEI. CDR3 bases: TGTGCCAGCAGCAAACAACAAGGGGGTAATGAGCAGTTCTTC. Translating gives CASSKQQGGNEQFF.

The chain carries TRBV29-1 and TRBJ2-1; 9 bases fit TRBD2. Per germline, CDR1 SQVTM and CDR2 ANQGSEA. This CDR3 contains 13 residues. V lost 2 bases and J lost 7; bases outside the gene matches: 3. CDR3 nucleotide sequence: TGCAGCGTTGAAAGCGGGAGGCCAAATGAGCAGTTCTTC. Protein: CSVESGRPNEQFF.

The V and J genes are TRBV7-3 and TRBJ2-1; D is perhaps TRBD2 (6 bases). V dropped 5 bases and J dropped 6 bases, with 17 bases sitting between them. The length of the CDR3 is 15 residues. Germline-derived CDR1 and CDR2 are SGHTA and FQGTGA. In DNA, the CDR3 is TGTGCCAGCAGCCCTGGAGGGTATTACGGCAATGAGCAGTTCTTC. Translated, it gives CASSPGGYYGNEQFF.

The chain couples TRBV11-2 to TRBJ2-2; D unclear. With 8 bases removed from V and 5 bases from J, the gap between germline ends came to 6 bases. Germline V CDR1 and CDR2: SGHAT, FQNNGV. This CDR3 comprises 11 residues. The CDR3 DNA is TGTGCCAGCCGGCGGACCGGGGAGCTGTTTTTT. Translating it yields CASRRTGELFF.